The sequence of this T cell receptor beta chain was determined in a study of CD8 T cells in ankylosing spondylitis. Study results and caveats: Disease-linked clones reportedly showed significant enrichment in matched ankylosing spondylitis synovial fluid.

Trimming shortened V by 6 bases and J by 4 bases, and 16 bases separated the two germline ends. Germline V gene data show CDR1 as MNHEY and CDR2 as SVGAGI. The CDR3 totals 16 residues. Many counts were recorded for this clonotype. Its antigen is undetermined. Each TCR beta library was made by quantitative 5'-RACE that incorporated molecular barcodes. TCRdb re-derived calls from the 5' RACE reads in MiXCR, one entry per CDR3 protein. The sample yields some 220,000 distinct CDR3 sequences, 7.5% to 9.5% seen once. The sequenced material came from blood, either unsorted or a sorted T cell fraction (not recorded which). The sequence was collected from a female donor with ankylosing spondylitis or in good health (not recorded which). This chain uses TRBV6-5 with TRBJ2-6; D may be TRBD1 or TRBD2 (6 bases each). Here the CDR3 reads CASSYDGGSGANVLTF. CDR3 coding DNA: TGTGCCAGCAGCTATGACGGGGGCTCGGGGGCCAACGTCCTGACTTTC.